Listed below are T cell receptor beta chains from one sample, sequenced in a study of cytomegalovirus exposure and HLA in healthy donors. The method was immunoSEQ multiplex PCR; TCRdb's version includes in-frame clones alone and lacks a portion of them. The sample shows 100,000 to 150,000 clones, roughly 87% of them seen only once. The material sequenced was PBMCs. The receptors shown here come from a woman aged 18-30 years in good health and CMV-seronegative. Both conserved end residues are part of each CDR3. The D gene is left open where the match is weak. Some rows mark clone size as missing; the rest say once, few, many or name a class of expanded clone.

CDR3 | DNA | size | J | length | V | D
CASSLGTVGRETQYF | TGCGCCAGCAGCTTGGGGACAGTTGGGCGAGAGACCCAGTACTTC | . | TRBJ2-5 | 15 | TRBV5-1 | .
CASSGGSPGNEQFF | TGTGCCAGCAGTGGGGGGTCCCCTGGGAATGAGCAGTTCTTC | . | TRBJ2-1 | 14 | TRBV9 | .
CASSLDYVMTEAFF | TGTGCCAGCAGCTTAGACTACGTCATGACTGAAGCTTTCTTT | . | TRBJ1-1 | 14 | TRBV7-6 | .
CATSREQAATEAFF | TGTGCCACCAGCAGAGAACAGGCGGCCACTGAAGCTTTCTTT | . | TRBJ1-1 | 14 | TRBV15 | .
CASSHRNRVHYEQYF | TGTGCCAGCAGCCACCGGAACCGGGTGCACTACGAGCAGTACTTC | . | TRBJ2-7 | 15 | TRBV6-5 | .
CASSVGEGKPSYEQYF | TGTGCCAGCAGCGTAGGTGAGGGAAAACCTTCCTACGAGCAGTACTTC | . | TRBJ2-7 | 16 | TRBV9 | .
CASSQISTAGPLYNEQFF | TGTGCCAGCAGCCAGATCTCGACAGCCGGGCCCCTTTACAATGAGCAGTTCTTC | . | TRBJ2-1 | 18 | TRBV7-2 | .
CASSPNRDRTLGEQYF | TGCGCCAGCAGCCCAAATCGGGACAGGACCCTTGGGGAGCAGTACTTC | . | TRBJ2-7 | 16 | TRBV4-1 | TRBD1
CASSGPPAGTEAFF | TGTGCCAGCAGCGGACCCCCAGCAGGCACTGAAGCTTTCTTT | . | TRBJ1-1 | 14 | TRBV9 | .
CASRGQGYTF | TGTGCCAGCAGGGGGCAGGGCTACACCTTC | . | TRBJ1-2 | 10 | TRBV19 | TRBD1
CARVRPGQRNSPLHF | TGTGCCAGAGTAAGGCCGGGACAGAGGAATTCACCCCTCCACTTT | . | TRBJ1-6 | 15 | TRBV2 | TRBD1
CASRNSSSIYEQYF | TGTGCCAGCAGGAACAGTTCTTCCATTTACGAGCAGTACTTC | . | TRBJ2-7 | 14 | TRBV14 | .
CASSPRVLETQYF | TGCGCCAGCAGCCCCAGGGTTCTAGAGACCCAGTACTTC | once | TRBJ2-5 | 13 | TRBV4-1 | .
CASSLTRTGRNYGYTF | TGTGCCAGCAGCTTAACCAGGACAGGGAGGAACTATGGCTACACCTTC | few | TRBJ1-2 | 16 | TRBV11-2 | TRBD1
CASSPAIGGEVKAEAFF | TGTGCCAGCTCACCAGCCATTGGGGGGGAGGTGAAGGCTGAAGCTTTCTTT | . | TRBJ1-1 | 17 | TRBV18 | .
CASSLRTGGPSDYGYTF | TGTGCCAGCAGCTTAAGGACAGGGGGCCCCAGCGACTATGGCTACACCTTC | . | TRBJ1-2 | 17 | TRBV7-2 | TRBD1
CASSQRGSQVPSGANVLTF | TGCGCCAGCAGCCAACGGGGGTCCCAGGTCCCCTCTGGGGCCAACGTCCTGACTTTC | . | TRBJ2-6 | 19 | TRBV4-1 | .
CASSPSPGTGMHYGYTF | TGTGCCAGCAGTCCGAGTCCCGGGACAGGGATGCATTATGGCTACACCTTC | . | TRBJ1-2 | 17 | TRBV27 | TRBD1
CASSRLGPTNYGYTF | TGTGCCAGCAGCCGCCTGGGGCCGACTAACTATGGCTACACCTTC | . | TRBJ1-2 | 15 | TRBV7-8 | .
CASSPTDTDTQYF | TGTGCCAGCAGTCCCACTGACACAGATACGCAGTATTTT | . | TRBJ2-3 | 13 | TRBV6-5 | .
CASSETSGGTDTQYF | TGTGCCAGCAGTGAAACTAGCGGGGGCACAGATACGCAGTATTTT | . | TRBJ2-3 | 15 | TRBV6-4 | TRBD2
CASSLGPGGEQFF | TGTGCCAGCAGCCTAGGCCCTGGCGGTGAGCAGTTCTTC | . | TRBJ2-1 | 13 | TRBV5-8 | .
CASSSDFGYNEQFF | TGTGCCAGTAGCTCCGACTTCGGCTACAATGAGCAGTTCTTC | few | TRBJ2-1 | 14 | TRBV19 | .
CASSLGGTDNQPQHF | TGCGCCAGCAGCTTGGGGGGGACAGACAATCAGCCCCAGCATTTT | few | TRBJ1-5 | 15 | TRBV5-1 | TRBD1
CASSLPGLAGFNEQYF | TGTGCCAGCTCACTCCCGGGACTAGCGGGATTTAACGAGCAGTACTTC | . | TRBJ2-7 | 16 | TRBV18 | TRBD2
CASSLGQGQDEKLFF | TGCGCCAGCAGCTTAGGACAGGGACAAGATGAAAAACTGTTTTTT | . | TRBJ1-4 | 15 | TRBV5-1 | TRBD1
CASGFYRVGTGELFF | TGTGCTAGTGGTTTTTACAGGGTGGGCACCGGGGAGCTGTTTTTT | . | TRBJ2-2 | 15 | TRBV12-5 | .
CASSLGDRGNTEAFF | TGCGCCAGCAGCTTGGGGGACAGGGGGAACACTGAAGCTTTCTTT | few | TRBJ1-1 | 15 | TRBV5-1 | TRBD1